The clone carrying this TCR beta chain was picked up a small number of times. The data stem from a study of blood T cells in healthy people across ages. The CDR3 spans 13 residues. Germline loops: CDR1 MNHEY, CDR2 SMNVEV (reference sequence). V lost 6 bases and J 8 bases, leaving 13 bases between the germline ends. A second roughly 6 to 12 cycle PCR used barcoded and J-beta primers. TCRdb re-analysed the 5' RACE reads in MiXCR, keeping a single row per CDR3 protein. Of over 1,500,000 distinct CDR3 sequences listed, about two fifths were seen once; the top ten hold under 30%. This chain links TRBV27 with TRBJ1-4; TRBD1 might be the D (6 bases). The sample consisted of blood. This TCR derives from a human donor in good health. CDR3 sequence reads: CASSFTGWEKLFF. The CDR3 region has the DNA TGTGCCAGCAGCTTCACAGGGTGGGAAAAACTGTTTTTT.